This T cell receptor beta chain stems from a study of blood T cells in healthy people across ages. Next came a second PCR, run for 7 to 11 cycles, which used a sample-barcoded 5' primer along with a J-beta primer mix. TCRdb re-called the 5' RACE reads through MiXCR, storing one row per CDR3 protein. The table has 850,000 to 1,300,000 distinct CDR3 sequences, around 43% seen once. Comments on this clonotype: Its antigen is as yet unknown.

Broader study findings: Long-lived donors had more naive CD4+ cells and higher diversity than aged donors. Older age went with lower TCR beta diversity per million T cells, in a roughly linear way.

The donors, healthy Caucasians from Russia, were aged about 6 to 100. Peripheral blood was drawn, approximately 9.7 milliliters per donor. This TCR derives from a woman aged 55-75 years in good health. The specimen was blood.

The CDR3 protein is CSATGTVLTEAFF. The CDR3 DNA follows: TGCAGTGCGACCGGGACAGTCCTTACTGAAGCTTTCTTT. The chain combines TRBV20-1 with TRBJ1-1; TRBD1 aligns across 7 bases. The trim removed 6 bases at V and 5 bases at J, leaving 9 bases unmatched. The CDR3 is made up of 13 amino acids. The germline gives CDR1 DFQATT, CDR2 SNEGSKA (reference sequence).